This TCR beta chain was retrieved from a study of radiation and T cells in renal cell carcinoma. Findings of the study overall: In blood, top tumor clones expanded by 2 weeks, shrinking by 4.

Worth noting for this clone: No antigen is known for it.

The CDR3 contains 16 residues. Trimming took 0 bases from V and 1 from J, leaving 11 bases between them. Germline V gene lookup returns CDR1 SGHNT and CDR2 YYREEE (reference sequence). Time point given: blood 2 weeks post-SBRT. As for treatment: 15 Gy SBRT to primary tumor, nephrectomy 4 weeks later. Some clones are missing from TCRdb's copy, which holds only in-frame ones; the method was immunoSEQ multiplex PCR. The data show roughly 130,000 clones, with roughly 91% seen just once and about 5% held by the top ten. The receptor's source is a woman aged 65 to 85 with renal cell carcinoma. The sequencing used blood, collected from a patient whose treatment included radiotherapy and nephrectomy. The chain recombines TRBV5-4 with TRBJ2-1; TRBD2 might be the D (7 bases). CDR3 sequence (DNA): TGTGCCAGCAGCTTGGGGGCGGGGGCATCCTACAATGAGCAGTTCTTC. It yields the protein CASSLGAGASYNEQFF.